These T cell receptor beta chains were read from a single sample in a study of blood T cell repertoires in COVID-19. Sequenced by immunoSEQ multiplex PCR; TCRdb stores in-frame clones only, minus some. The table lists around 430,000 clones, just under 90% of them singletons. Input material: PBMCs or T cells enriched from blood (not recorded which). These TCRs come from a woman aged 45-60 years who had recovered from COVID-19. CDR3s leave out the opening cysteine and the closing phenylalanine or tryptophan.

V gene: TRBV28
CDR3 protein: ASSKRQGANDQPQH

V gene: TRBV3-1/TRBV3-2
CDR3 protein: ASSQGGLSSGNTIY

V gene: TRBV5-8
CDR3 protein: ASSQGQGTEKLF

V gene: TRBV5-1
CDR3 protein: ASSLDRELAGELF

V gene: TRBV3-1/TRBV3-2
CDR3 protein: ASGWLAQYQETQY

V gene: TRBV27
CDR3 protein: ASSPPGQGETQY

V gene: TRBV30
CDR3 protein: AWSVLSGNSPLH

V gene: TRBV30
CDR3 protein: AWSVGTSASNQPQH

V gene: TRBV29-1
CDR3 protein: SLAGGAGTYGYT

V gene: TRBV10-3
CDR3 protein: AIRLAGVTDTQY

V gene: TRBV25-1
CDR3 protein: ASTSLGGDGYT

V gene: TRBV6-5
CDR3 protein: ARPRQGSVYEQY

V gene: TRBV6-6
CDR3 protein: ASGTGPQH

V gene: TRBV6-5
CDR3 protein: ASSYSPGQGQETQY

V gene: TRBV10-3
CDR3 protein: AISEGGAPNEQY

V gene: TRBV27
CDR3 protein: ASSLVGGPRGEQY

V gene: TRBV11-1
CDR3 protein: ASSPYGTSDTDTQY

V gene: TRBV27
CDR3 protein: ASSLTGALGYT